This T cell receptor (beta chain) originates from a study of blood T cell repertoires in COVID-19. The repertoire was sequenced with immunoSEQ multiplex PCR; TCRdb's copy has only in-frame clones and lacks some. The sample has tens of thousands of clones; around 92% are singletons. V gave up 1 base and J gave up 10 bases, with 20 bases separating them. The CDR3 runs 16 residues. Germline V gives CDR1 LNHNV, CDR2 YYDKDF (reference sequence). Source material: peripheral blood. The V call is TRBV15, the J call TRBJ2-1; possibly TRBD2 for D (7 bases). This clonotype was obtained from a woman between 50 and 59 years old in a cohort sampled during active COVID-19. CDR3 DNA: TGTGCCACCAGCAGAGGATCGGGGGGCGGGACAAGGGAGCAGTTCTTC. Protein product: CATSRGSGGGTREQFF.